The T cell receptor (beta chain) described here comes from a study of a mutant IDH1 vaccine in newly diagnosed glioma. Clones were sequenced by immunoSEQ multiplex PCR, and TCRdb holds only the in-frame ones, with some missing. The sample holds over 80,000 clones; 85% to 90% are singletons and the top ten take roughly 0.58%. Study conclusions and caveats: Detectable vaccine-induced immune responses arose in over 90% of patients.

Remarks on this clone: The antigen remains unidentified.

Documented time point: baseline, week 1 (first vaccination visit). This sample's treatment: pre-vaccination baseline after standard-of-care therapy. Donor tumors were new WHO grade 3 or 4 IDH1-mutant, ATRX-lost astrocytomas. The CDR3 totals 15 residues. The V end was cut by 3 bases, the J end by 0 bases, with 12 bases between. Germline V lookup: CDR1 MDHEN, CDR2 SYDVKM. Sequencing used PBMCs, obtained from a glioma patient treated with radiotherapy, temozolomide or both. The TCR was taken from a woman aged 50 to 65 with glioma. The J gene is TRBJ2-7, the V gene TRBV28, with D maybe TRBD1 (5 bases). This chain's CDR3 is CASSFIQARSYEQYF. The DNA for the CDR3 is TGTGCCAGCAGTTTCATACAGGCCCGCTCCTACGAGCAGTACTTC.